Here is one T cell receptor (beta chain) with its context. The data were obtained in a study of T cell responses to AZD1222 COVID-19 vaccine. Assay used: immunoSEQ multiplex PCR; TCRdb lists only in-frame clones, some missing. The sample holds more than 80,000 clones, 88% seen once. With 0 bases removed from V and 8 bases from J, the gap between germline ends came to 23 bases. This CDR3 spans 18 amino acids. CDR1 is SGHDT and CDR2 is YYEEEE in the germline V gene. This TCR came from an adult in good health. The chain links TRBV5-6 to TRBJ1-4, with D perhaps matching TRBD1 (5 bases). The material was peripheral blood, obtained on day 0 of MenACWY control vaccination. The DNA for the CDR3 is TGTGCCAGCAGCTTGGCCGTAGGGAGGGGCACAGTCTACGAAAAACTGTTTTTT. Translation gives CASSLAVGRGTVYEKLFF. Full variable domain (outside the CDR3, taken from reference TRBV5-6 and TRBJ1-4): DAGVTQSPTHLIKTRGQQVTLRCSPKSGHDTVSWYQQALGQGPQFIFQYYEEEERQRGNFPDRFSGHQFPNYSSELNVNALLLGDSALYLCASSLAVGRGTVYEKLFFGSGTQLSVL.